A single sample is the source of the 17 T cell receptor beta chains below, sequenced in a study of regulatory T cells in long-lasting Graves disease. TCR beta libraries were built with iRepertoire HTBI primers and Arm-PCR of CDR3 regions. TCRdb redid the calling of the multiplex PCR reads with MiXCR, one entry per CDR3 protein. The table shows about 420,000 distinct CDR3 sequences, with roughly 17% occurring only once. Time point in this sample: newly diagnosed GD, antithyroid drugs for less than 3 months. Generation of the TCR library employed RNA extracted from PBMCs. The same sample was also used in a study of T cells in Graves' hyperthyroidism and ophthalmopathy.

Sequencing used peripheral blood mononuclear cells (PBMCs), obtained at new diagnosis, from a patient treated with antithyroid drugs. The receptors originated from a woman aged 18-35 years with Graves disease.

There are many counts of this clonotype. The chain carries TRBV18 and TRBJ1-4; D remains unclear. Germline assignment: CDR1 KGHSH and CDR2 LQKENI. This CDR3 comprises 14 residues. The germline V and J ends were trimmed by 0 bases and 16 bases, with 18 bases remaining between them. CDR3 residues: CASSPPGRQWLQFF. The CDR3 nucleotides read TGTGCCAGCTCACCACCCGGCAGGCAGTGGTTGCAGTTTTTT. The variable domain in full, with the rest retrieved from reference TRBV18 and TRBJ1-4, is NAGVMQNPRHLVRRRGQEARLRCSPMKGHSHVYWYRQLPEEGLKFMVYLQKENIIDESGMPKERFSAEFPKEGPSILRIQQVVRGDSAAYFCASSPPGRQWLQFFGSGTQLSVL.

Worth noting for this clonotype: One base away lies a much larger clone, so this may be a sequencing read error. The chain recombines TRBV7-2 with TRBJ2-5; 7 bases agree with TRBD2. The CDR3 totals 13 residues. V trimming: 5 bases; J trimming: 5 bases; junction bases outside the gene matches: 5. Germline CDR1 and CDR2: SGHTA and FQGNSA. CDR3 protein: CASSVGLVETQYF. CDR3 DNA sequence: TGTGCCAGCAGCGTTGGACTAGTGGAGACCCAGTACTTC.

This rearrangement joins TRBV6-1 to TRBJ1-4; tentative D call: TRBD1 (6 bases). CDR3 length equals 14 residues. V was trimmed by 8 bases and J by 4 bases, leaving 14 bases between them. Per the germline V gene, CDR1 is MNHNS and CDR2 is SASEGT. DNA of the CDR3: TGTGCCAGCGCAACAGGGTATGGTAATGAAAAACTGTTTTTT. Its translation is CASATGYGNEKLFF.

This clonotype was seen ten or more times. The chain links TRBV11-2 to TRBJ2-7, with TRBD1 matching 8 bases. Trimming removed 3 bases from V and 5 bases from J; junction bases left unmatched: 9. Looked up from germline, CDR1 is SGHAT and CDR2 is FQNNGV. The CDR3 covers 15 residues. CDR3 in amino acids: CASSLTRTGMHEQYF. The DNA of the CDR3 is TGTGCCAGCAGCTTGACTCGGACAGGGATGCACGAGCAGTACTTC.

This clonotype was counted a few times. J is TRBJ2-1 and V is TRBV24-1; 8 bases line up with TRBD2. The V gene's germline CDR1 is KGHDR and CDR2 SFDVKD. The CDR3 length is 16 residues. V lost 3 bases and J lost 5; bases outside the gene matches: 8. CDR3 sequence: CATSDIRAGVNNEQFF. CDR3 DNA sequence: TGTGCCACCAGTGATATACGAGCGGGAGTGAACAATGAGCAGTTCTTC.

This clonotype was seen a few times. For the CDR3, the DNA is TGTGCCAGCAGTGGACAGGGGCCTGGGGCCAACGTCCTGACTTTC. Translation gives CASSGQGPGANVLTF. The chain carries TRBV2 and TRBJ2-6, with 8 bases identical to TRBD1. This CDR3 is 15 amino acids long. Looked up from germline, CDR1 is SNHLY and CDR2 is FYNNEI. With V trimmed by 4 bases and J by 2 bases, 1 base remained unmatched.

This clonotype was found many times. Written as DNA, the CDR3 is TGTGCCAGCAGCTCCGGGGACAGTTACAATGAGCAGTTCTTC. The encoded protein is CASSSGDSYNEQFF. The gene calls are TRBV11-2 and TRBJ2-1, with 7 positions matching TRBD1. The CDR3 loop spans 14 amino acids. Trimming took 4 bases from V and 4 from J; bases not matched to a gene: 4. Germline CDR1 SGHAT, CDR2 FQNNGV.

The J gene is TRBJ1-1, the V gene TRBV20-1, with D perhaps TRBD1 (5 bases). There are 16 residues in the CDR3. CDR1 and CDR2 (germline): DFQATT, SNEGSKA (reference sequence). V was pared by 2 bases and J by 2 bases, with 18 bases between. The CDR3 nucleotides are TGCAGTGCTAGACCCAGAATAGGACAATTCAACACTGAAGCTTTCTTT. Amino acid sequence: CSARPRIGQFNTEAFF.

This clonotype has ten or more counts. As DNA, the CDR3 is TGTGCCAGCAGGCATACTAGCGGGAACTCCGGCGAGCAGTACTTC. It encodes CASRHTSGNSGEQYF. The rearrangement joins TRBV27 to TRBJ2-7, with 10 bases that match TRBD2. With 6 bases clipped from V and 6 bases from J, the junction kept 11 bases outside the gene matches. The CDR3 has 15 residues. Germline CDR1 reads MNHEY; CDR2 reads SMNVEV (reference sequence).

This clonotype appeared many times. This sequence joins TRBV7-2 and TRBJ2-3; D is perhaps TRBD2 (5 bases). The V end was cut by 6 bases, the J end by 1 base, with 14 bases between. Germline assignment: CDR1 SGHTA and CDR2 FQGNSA. The CDR3 loop spans 15 amino acids. This CDR3 is CASRPQAGGTDTQYF. The CDR3 region has the DNA TGTGCCAGCAGGCCCCAGGCCGGGGGCACAGATACGCAGTATTTT.

This clonotype was seen ten or more times. The chain joins TRBV18 to TRBJ2-3, with TRBD1 matching 8 bases. The V segment lost 0 bases and the J segment 3 bases; nucleotides outside the gene matches: 8. This CDR3 is 17 amino acids long. Per the germline V gene, CDR1 is KGHSH and CDR2 is LQKENI. Here the CDR3 DNA reads TGTGCCAGCTCACCACCGCGAACGGACAGGGCAACAGATACGCAGTATTTT. Translation gives CASSPPRTDRATDTQYF.

This chain uses TRBV11-2 with TRBJ1-1, with no clear D. The ends were cut back, 5 bases at V and 11 bases at J, with 15 bases in the middle. From germline, CDR1 is SGHAT and CDR2 FQNNGV. The CDR3 has 12 amino acids. The CDR3 DNA reads as TGTGCCAGCAGCCCCGACCCCGGGCGGGCTTTCTTT. Amino acids: CASSPDPGRAFF.

This clonotype was counted at least ten times. V is TRBV27 and J is TRBJ2-1; 13 nucleotides line up with TRBD2. The germline CDR1 and CDR2 sequences are MNHEY and SMNVEV (reference sequence). The CDR3 has 15 residues. The trim removed 6 bases at V and 6 bases at J, leaving 5 bases unmatched. This CDR3 is CASSLGLAGVNEQFF. In nucleotides, the CDR3 is TGTGCCAGCAGCTTAGGACTAGCGGGAGTCAATGAGCAGTTCTTC.

Comments on this clonotype: Its ends do not fully match the called genes, so a read error is possible. J is TRBJ2-7 and V is TRBV11-2, with D possibly being TRBD1 (5 bases). The CDR3 extends over 14 amino acids. Germline values: CDR1 SGHAT, CDR2 FQNNGV. As DNA, the CDR3 is TGCGCCAGCAGCCGGGCAGCCAGGGCCTACGAGCAGTACTTC. This translates into CASSRAARAYEQYF.

This clonotype was counted ten times or more. This chain connects TRBV5-5 to TRBJ2-2; the D gene is possibly TRBD1 (6 bases). V lost 5 bases and J lost 6, with 11 bases in between. In germline, CDR1 is SGHKS, CDR2 YYEKEE (reference sequence). The CDR3 runs 13 residues. The CDR3 region has the DNA TGTGCCAGCAGGAATACAGGGCCCGGGGAGCTGTTTTTT. Amino acid sequence: CASRNTGPGELFF.

The V and J genes are TRBV29-1 and TRBJ2-7, with D tentatively TRBD1 (6 bases). V lost 7 bases and J lost 0, with 10 bases in between. Germline V lookup: CDR1 SQVTM, CDR2 ANQGSEA. CDR3 length: 12 residues. Here the CDR3 DNA reads TGCAGCGCCAGGACAGTCTCCTACGAGCAGTACTTC. It codes for CSARTVSYEQYF.

At least ten counts were recorded for this clonotype. The chain carries TRBV18 and TRBJ2-7; 14 nucleotides align to TRBD2. J was trimmed by 7 bases and V by 3 bases; bases with no gene match: 11. Per the germline V gene, CDR1 is KGHSH and CDR2 is LQKENI. CDR3 length equals 17 residues. The CDR3 DNA reads as TGTGCCAGCTCACCGAGACCGGGACTAGCGGGAGTGAGTGAGCAGTACTTC. It encodes CASSPRPGLAGVSEQYF. The complete variable domain, with remaining parts taken from reference TRBV18 and TRBJ2-7, reads NAGVMQNPRHLVRRRGQEARLRCSPMKGHSHVYWYRQLPEEGLKFMVYLQKENIIDESGMPKERFSAEFPKEGPSILRIQQVVRGDSAAYFCASSPRPGLAGVSEQYFGPGTRLTVT.